This TCR beta chain appears in the sequencing data of a study of blood T cell repertoires in COVID-19. Sequencing used immunoSEQ multiplex PCR; TCRdb keeps in-frame clones, though not all of them. The sample yields about 220,000 clones, 86% seen once. Germline lookup yields CDR1 MNHEY and CDR2 SVGEGT. This CDR3 comprises 15 residues. V shed 2 bases and J shed 3 bases, with 11 bases lying between them. The rearrangement links TRBV6-2 or TRBV6-3 to TRBJ2-1, with D perhaps matching TRBD1 (6 bases). The source of this sequence is a woman aged 40 to 49 with acute COVID-19. Source material: PBMCs or T cells enriched from blood (not recorded which). The CDR3 bases are TGTGCCAGCAGTTACAAGGACAGACTCTACAATGAGCAGTTCTTC. Protein: CASSYKDRLYNEQFF.